These T cell receptor beta chains were read from a single sample in a study of cytomegalovirus exposure and HLA in healthy donors. Clones were sequenced by immunoSEQ multiplex PCR, and TCRdb holds only the in-frame ones, with some missing. The table shows 140,000 or so clones, with roughly 76% occurring only once. Source material: PBMCs. The receptors were sampled from a woman aged 25 to 39 in good health and CMV-seronegative. The conserved cysteine and the conserved F or W are not part of the CDR3 here.

J: TRBJ2-7
V: TRBV9
CDR3: ASSPQGGQRGSYEQY

J: TRBJ2-7
V: TRBV6-5
CDR3: ASRRDRALSYEQY

J: TRBJ2-7
V: TRBV4-1
CDR3: ASSQGGAYEQY

J: TRBJ1-5
V: TRBV29-1
CDR3: SVVSGNQPQH

J: TRBJ2-2
V: TRBV2
CDR3: ASSERTGTGELF

J: TRBJ2-5
V: TRBV7-2
CDR3: ASSLISRGETQY

J: TRBJ1-2
V: TRBV5-1
CDR3: ASSSDGTNYGYT

J: TRBJ2-7
V: TRBV7-3
CDR3: ASSLRSGDEQY

J: TRBJ2-1
V: TRBV5-6
CDR3: ASSLLAAGSDEQF

J: TRBJ1-5
V: TRBV7-2
CDR3: ASSRGQIKPQH

J: TRBJ1-3
V: TRBV19
CDR3: ASSIDRSSGNTIY

J: TRBJ1-3
V: TRBV2
CDR3: ASSEPEGDGNTIY

J: TRBJ1-3
V: TRBV9
CDR3: ASSASGTPQSSGNTIY

J: TRBJ1-3
V: TRBV6-5
CDR3: ASSPPGQVYTIY

J: TRBJ1-2
V: TRBV5-5
CDR3: ASSLEAQVSYGYT

J: TRBJ2-7
V: TRBV7-2
CDR3: ASSLAGVSSYEQY

J: TRBJ2-1
V: TRBV6-1
CDR3: ASSVGDRGINEQF

J: TRBJ1-1
V: TRBV4-3
CDR3: ASSYSGTGDTEAF

J: TRBJ1-3
V: TRBV7-6
CDR3: ASSIGGQGTSGNTIY

J: TRBJ1-4
V: TRBV6-5
CDR3: ASSYTTEINEKLF

J: TRBJ1-2
V: TRBV5-1
CDR3: ASSPTGTVWGYT

J: TRBJ1-1
V: TRBV9
CDR3: ASSPGAGGRNAEAF

J: TRBJ1-5
V: TRBV30
CDR3: AWSDTDSNQPQH

J: TRBJ1-2
V: TRBV19
CDR3: ASSTRKDSYYGYT

J: TRBJ1-5
V: TRBV7-2
CDR3: ASSLAVVYQPQH

J: TRBJ2-3
V: TRBV5-4
CDR3: ASSFGPVGVAGGLTDTQY

J: TRBJ2-7
V: TRBV27
CDR3: ASSLMAGQYSYEQY

J: TRBJ2-7
V: TRBV29-1
CDR3: SVEAAAEQY

J: TRBJ1-6
V: TRBV28
CDR3: ASRSRYESPLH

J: TRBJ2-7
V: TRBV9
CDR3: ASSVLASPGEQY

J: TRBJ1-2
V: TRBV18
CDR3: ASSSSTSYGYT

J: TRBJ1-2
V: TRBV28
CDR3: ASSLNVRAGYT

J: TRBJ1-4
V: TRBV5-4
CDR3: ASSRDRVTNEKLF

J: TRBJ2-1
V: TRBV6-6
CDR3: ASSIENYNEQF

J: TRBJ1-1
V: TRBV10-2
CDR3: ASSEYLTGVEAF

J: TRBJ2-1
V: TRBV7-9
CDR3: ASSSASPSLGSSYNEQF

J: TRBJ2-3
V: TRBV18
CDR3: ASSQTGRGTDTQY

J: TRBJ2-6
V: TRBV5-1
CDR3: ATTGQPSSGANVLT

J: TRBJ1-2
V: TRBV5-5
CDR3: ASILGQGNGYT

J: TRBJ2-7
V: TRBV7-9
CDR3: ASSSYFGVGQGSHEQY

J: TRBJ2-5
V: TRBV6-1
CDR3: ASSGQALYEETQY

J: TRBJ1-4
V: TRBV10-3
CDR3: AISAGAGGPTTNEKLF

J: TRBJ2-7
V: TRBV6-1
CDR3: ASSPRQNYEQY

J: TRBJ1-4
V: TRBV5-1
CDR3: ASSIGQGATNEKLF

J: TRBJ2-5
V: TRBV5-4
CDR3: ASSLAGTGQETQY

J: TRBJ2-1
V: TRBV11-2
CDR3: ASSFPLAGGHNEQF